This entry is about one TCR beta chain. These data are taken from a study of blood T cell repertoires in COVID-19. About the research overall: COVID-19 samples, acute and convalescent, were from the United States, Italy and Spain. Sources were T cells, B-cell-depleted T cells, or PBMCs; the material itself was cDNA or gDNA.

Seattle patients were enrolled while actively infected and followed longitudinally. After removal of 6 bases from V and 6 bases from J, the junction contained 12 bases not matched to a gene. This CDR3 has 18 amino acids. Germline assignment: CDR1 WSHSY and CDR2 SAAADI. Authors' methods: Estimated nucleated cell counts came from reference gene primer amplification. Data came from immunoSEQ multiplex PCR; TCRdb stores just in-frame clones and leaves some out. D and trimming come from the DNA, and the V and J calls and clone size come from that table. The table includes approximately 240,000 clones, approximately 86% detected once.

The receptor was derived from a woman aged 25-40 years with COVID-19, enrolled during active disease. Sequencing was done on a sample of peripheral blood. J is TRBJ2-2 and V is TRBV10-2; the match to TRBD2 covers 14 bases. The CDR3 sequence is CASRAGTSGSLGAGELFF. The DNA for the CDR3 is TGCGCCAGCAGGGCCGGGACTAGCGGGAGTTTGGGCGCCGGGGAGCTGTTTTTT.